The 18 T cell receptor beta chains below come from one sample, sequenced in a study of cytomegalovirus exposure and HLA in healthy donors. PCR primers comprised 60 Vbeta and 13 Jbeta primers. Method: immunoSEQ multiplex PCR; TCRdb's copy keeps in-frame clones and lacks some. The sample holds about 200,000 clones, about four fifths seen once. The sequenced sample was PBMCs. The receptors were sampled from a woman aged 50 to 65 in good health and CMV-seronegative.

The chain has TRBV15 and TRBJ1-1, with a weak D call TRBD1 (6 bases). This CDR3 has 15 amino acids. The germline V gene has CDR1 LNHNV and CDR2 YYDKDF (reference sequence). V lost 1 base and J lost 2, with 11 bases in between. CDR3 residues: CATSRGGGRNTEAFF. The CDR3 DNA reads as TGTGCCACCAGCAGAGGGGGGGGGCGTAACACTGAAGCTTTCTTT.

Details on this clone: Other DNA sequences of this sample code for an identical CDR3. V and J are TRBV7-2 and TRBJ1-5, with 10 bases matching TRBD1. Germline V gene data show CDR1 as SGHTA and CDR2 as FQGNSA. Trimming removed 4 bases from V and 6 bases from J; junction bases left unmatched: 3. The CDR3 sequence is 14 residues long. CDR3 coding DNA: TGTGCCAGCAGCTCGGGACAGGGGCTTCAGCCCCAGCATTTT. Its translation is CASSSGQGLQPQHF.

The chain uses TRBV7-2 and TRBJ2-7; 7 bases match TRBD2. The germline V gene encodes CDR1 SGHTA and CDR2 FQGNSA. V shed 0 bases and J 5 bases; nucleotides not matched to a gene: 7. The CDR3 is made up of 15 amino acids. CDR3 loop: CASSLAGTNGNEQYF. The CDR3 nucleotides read TGTGCCAGCAGCTTAGCAGGGACTAACGGGAACGAGCAGTACTTC.

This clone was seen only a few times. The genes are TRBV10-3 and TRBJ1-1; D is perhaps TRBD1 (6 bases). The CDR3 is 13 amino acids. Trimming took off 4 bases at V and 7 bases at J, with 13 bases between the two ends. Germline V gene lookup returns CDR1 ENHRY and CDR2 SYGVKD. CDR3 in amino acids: CAISVGGANEAFF. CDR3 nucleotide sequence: TGTGCCATCAGTGTCGGGGGGGCGAATGAAGCTTTCTTT.

CDR3 DNA sequence: TGTGCCATCAGCCAGACAGTGGTGGAGACCCAGTACTTC. Translation: CAISQTVVETQYF. This chain connects TRBV10-3 to TRBJ2-5; a possible D gene is TRBD1 (5 bases). This CDR3 contains 13 residues. Germline CDR1 is ENHRY and CDR2 is SYGVKD. The V end was cut by 6 bases, the J end by 5 bases, with 13 bases between.

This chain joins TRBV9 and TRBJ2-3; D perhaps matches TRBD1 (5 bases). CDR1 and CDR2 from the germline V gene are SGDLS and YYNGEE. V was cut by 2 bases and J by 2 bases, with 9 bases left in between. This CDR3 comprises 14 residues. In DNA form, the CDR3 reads TGTGCCAGCAGCGTGAAAGGGGACACAGATACGCAGTATTTT. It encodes CASSVKGDTDTQYF.

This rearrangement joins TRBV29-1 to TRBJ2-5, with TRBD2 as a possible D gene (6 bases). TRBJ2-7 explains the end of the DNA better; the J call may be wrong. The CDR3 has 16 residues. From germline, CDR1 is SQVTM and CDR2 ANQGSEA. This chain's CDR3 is CSVEFPGLGDSYEQYF. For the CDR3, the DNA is TGCAGCGTTGAATTTCCGGGACTTGGCGACTCCTACGAGCAGTACTTC.

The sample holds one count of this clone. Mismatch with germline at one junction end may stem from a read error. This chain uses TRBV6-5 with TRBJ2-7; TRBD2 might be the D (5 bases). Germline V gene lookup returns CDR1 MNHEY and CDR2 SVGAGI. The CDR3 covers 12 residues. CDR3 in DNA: TGTGCCAGCAGCCGCGGACTCTCCGAGTCTTTCTTC. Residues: CASSRGLSESFF.

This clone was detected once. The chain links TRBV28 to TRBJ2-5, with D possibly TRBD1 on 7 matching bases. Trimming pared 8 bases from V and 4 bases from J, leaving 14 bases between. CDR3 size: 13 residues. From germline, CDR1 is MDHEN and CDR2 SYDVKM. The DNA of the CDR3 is TGTGCCAGCCACGGAGGGGGCAGAGAGACCCAGTACTTC. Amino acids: CASHGGGRETQYF.

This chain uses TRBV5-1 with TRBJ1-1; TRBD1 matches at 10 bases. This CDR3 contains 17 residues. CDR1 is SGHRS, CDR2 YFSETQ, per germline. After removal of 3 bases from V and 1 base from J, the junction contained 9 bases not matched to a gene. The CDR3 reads CASSSRDRGTSNTEAFF. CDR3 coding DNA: TGCGCCAGCAGCTCCCGGGACAGGGGAACATCGAACACTGAAGCTTTCTTT.

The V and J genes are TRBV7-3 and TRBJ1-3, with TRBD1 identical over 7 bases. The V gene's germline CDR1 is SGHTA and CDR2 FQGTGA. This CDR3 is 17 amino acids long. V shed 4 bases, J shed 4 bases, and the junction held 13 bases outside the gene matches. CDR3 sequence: CASSSPPDRVAGNTIYF. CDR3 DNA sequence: TGTGCCAGCAGCTCCCCACCCGACAGGGTCGCGGGAAACACCATATATTTT.

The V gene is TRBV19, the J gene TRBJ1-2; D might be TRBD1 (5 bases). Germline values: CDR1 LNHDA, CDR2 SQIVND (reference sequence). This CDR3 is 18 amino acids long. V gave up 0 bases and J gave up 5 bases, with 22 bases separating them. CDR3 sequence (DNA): TGTGCCAGTAGTATAGATCGTCAAGGGAGGGGAGGATTGTATGGCTACACCTTC. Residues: CASSIDRQGRGGLYGYTF.

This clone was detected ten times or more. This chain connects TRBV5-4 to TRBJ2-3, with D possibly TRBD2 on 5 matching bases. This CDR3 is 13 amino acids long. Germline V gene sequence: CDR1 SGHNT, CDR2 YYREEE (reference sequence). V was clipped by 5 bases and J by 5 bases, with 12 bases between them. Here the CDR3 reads CASSPIAGDTQYF. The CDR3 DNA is TGTGCCAGCAGTCCTATCGCGGGAGATACGCAGTATTTT.

The DNA for the CDR3 is TGTGCCAGCAGTCCAGGGGTATCGAACACTGAAGCTTTCTTT. This sequence encodes CASSPGVSNTEAFF. This chain connects TRBV27 to TRBJ1-1, with D possibly TRBD1 on 6 matching bases. CDR3 length: 14 amino acids. Trimming took 5 bases from V and 1 from J, leaving 11 bases between them. The germline CDR1 and CDR2 sequences are MNHEY and SMNVEV (reference sequence).

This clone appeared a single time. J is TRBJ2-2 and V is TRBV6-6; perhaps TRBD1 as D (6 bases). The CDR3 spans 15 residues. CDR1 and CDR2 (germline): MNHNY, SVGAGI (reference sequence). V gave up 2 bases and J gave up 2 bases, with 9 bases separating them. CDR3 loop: CASSYPRGNTGELFF. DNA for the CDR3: TGTGCCAGCAGTTACCCCAGGGGCAACACCGGGGAGCTGTTTTTT.

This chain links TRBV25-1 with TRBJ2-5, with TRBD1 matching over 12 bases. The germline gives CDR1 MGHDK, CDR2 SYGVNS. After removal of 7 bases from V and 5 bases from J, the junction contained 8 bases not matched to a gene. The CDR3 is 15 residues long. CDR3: CASTTGTGGRETQYF. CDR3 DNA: TGTGCCAGCACTACCGGGACAGGGGGCCGGGAGACCCAGTACTTC. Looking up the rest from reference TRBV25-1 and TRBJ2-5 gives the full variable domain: EADIYQTPRYLVIGTGKKITLECSQTMGHDKMYWYQQDPGMELHLIHYSYGVNSTEKGDLSSESTVSRIRTEHFPLTLESARPSHTSQYLCASTTGTGGRETQYFGPGTRLLVL.

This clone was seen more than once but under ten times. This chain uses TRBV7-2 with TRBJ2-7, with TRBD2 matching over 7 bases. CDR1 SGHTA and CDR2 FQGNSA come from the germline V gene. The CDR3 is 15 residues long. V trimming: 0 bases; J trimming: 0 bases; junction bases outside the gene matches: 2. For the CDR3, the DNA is TGTGCCAGCAGCTTAGCGGGACTATACTCCTACGAGCAGTACTTC. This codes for CASSLAGLYSYEQYF.

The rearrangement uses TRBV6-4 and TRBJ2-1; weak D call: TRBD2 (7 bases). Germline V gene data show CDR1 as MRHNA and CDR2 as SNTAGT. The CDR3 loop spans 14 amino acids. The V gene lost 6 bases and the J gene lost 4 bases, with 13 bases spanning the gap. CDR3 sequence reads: CASSLGGGYNEQFF. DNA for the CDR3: TGTGCCAGCAGCTTGGGAGGGGGGTACAATGAGCAGTTCTTC.